Listed below are T cell receptor beta chains from one sample, sequenced in a study of blood T cell repertoires in COVID-19. TCRdb's copy holds only in-frame clones and misses some; the assay was immunoSEQ multiplex PCR. This sample yields approximately 220,000 clones, of which approximately 80% are seen a single time; approximately 4.8% belongs to the top ten. Material: peripheral blood. These TCRs come from a woman in her seventies with acute or convalescent COVID-19. Each CDR3 is given with its conserved first and last residue. The D gene is left open where the match is weak. Clone size is given for some rows only: seen once, a few or many times, or a class if the clone is expanded.

size	D	V	J	DNA	CDR3
NA	NA	TRBV6-6	TRBJ2-3	TGTGCCAGCAGTCGTGTAACTAGGAGGGAAGATACGCAGTATTTT	CASSRVTRREDTQYF
NA	TRBD1	TRBV18	TRBJ2-5	TGTGCCAGCTCATCAATGGAGGACAGGGGGCGCGGCCAAGAGACCCAGTACTTC	CASSSMEDRGRGQETQYF
NA	NA	TRBV29-1	TRBJ2-4	TGCAGCGTAGAGAGGGTAGCCAAAAACATTCAGTACTTC	CSVERVAKNIQYF
NA	TRBD1	TRBV27	TRBJ1-5	TGTGCCAGCAGTCAACAGGGGGCATCTCAGCCCCAGCATTTT	CASSQQGASQPQHF
NA	TRBD1	TRBV24-1	TRBJ2-1	TGTGCCACCAGTGGAGGACAGGGCTCCTACAATGAGCAGTTCTTC	CATSGGQGSYNEQFF
NA	TRBD1	TRBV7-2	TRBJ1-2	TGTGCCAGCAGCGTAGACAGGGTAGGCTACACCTTC	CASSVDRVGYTF
NA	TRBD1	TRBV7-9	TRBJ1-1	TGTGCCAGCAGCGCGGGACAGTTAAACACTGAAGCTTTCTTT	CASSAGQLNTEAFF
NA	NA	TRBV15	TRBJ1-5	TGTGCCACCAGCACCTACAATCAGCCCCAGCATTTT	CATSTYNQPQHF
NA	NA	TRBV29-1	TRBJ2-1	TGCAGCGTCCACACGGGCTCCTACAATGAGCAGTTCTTC	CSVHTGSYNEQFF
NA	NA	TRBV5-1	TRBJ1-3	TGCGCCAGCAGCTTGGAACAGACCCGCTCTGGAAACACCATATATTTT	CASSLEQTRSGNTIYF
NA	NA	TRBV6-5	TRBJ1-2	TGTGCCAGCAGAGAGGTAGGGGGCTATGGCTACACCTTC	CASREVGGYGYTF
NA	TRBD1	TRBV24-1	TRBJ1-5	TGTGCCACCAGTGGGACAGGGGAAGGGCAGCCCCAGCATTTT	CATSGTGEGQPQHF
once	TRBD1	TRBV25-1	TRBJ1-4	TGTGCCAGCAGTGAATTCGAAAGGACAGGGTTGGAAAAACTGTTTTTT	CASSEFERTGLEKLFF
NA	NA	TRBV5-1	TRBJ1-2	TGCGCCAGCAGCTTGGGTGGAGGTTCTTACAGGGCTAATGGCTACACCTTC	CASSLGGGSYRANGYTF
NA	TRBD1	TRBV19	TRBJ1-6	TGTGCCAGTAGTTTGACAGGGGGGAAAGTGAGTTCACCCCTCCACTTT	CASSLTGGKVSSPLHF
once	NA	TRBV2	TRBJ1-5	TGTGCCAGCAGTGACAGATATCAGCCCCAGCATTTT	CASSDRYQPQHF
few	NA	TRBV3-1/TRBV3-2	TRBJ1-5	TGTGCCAGCAGCCAAGGGGCAGCTAGCAATCAGCCCCAGCATTTT	CASSQGAASNQPQHF
NA	NA	TRBV6-1	TRBJ1-6	TGTGCCGCCCAGGGAGGTGCTAATTCACCCCTCCACTTT	CAAQGGANSPLHF
few	TRBD1	TRBV24-1	TRBJ2-1	TGTGCCACCAGTGATTTCGCCGGGACAGCCAACAATGAGCAGTTCTTC	CATSDFAGTANNEQFF
NA	NA	TRBV2	TRBJ1-6	TGTGCCAGCAGTGGGTCTGTGGGGCAGGGGAATAGATCACCCCTCCACTTT	CASSGSVGQGNRSPLHF
NA	NA	TRBV29-1	TRBJ1-2	TGCAGCTCAGGCCCGGAGGACTATGGCTACACCTTC	CSSGPEDYGYTF
NA	NA	TRBV7-6	TRBJ1-5	TGTGCCAGCAGCTTAGAGGGGCGGCGGAGCAATCAGCCCCAGCATTTT	CASSLEGRRSNQPQHF
NA	TRBD2	TRBV6-5	TRBJ2-3	TGTGCCAGCAGTCAGACTAGCGGGGGCACAGATACGCAGTATTTT	CASSQTSGGTDTQYF
NA	NA	TRBV4-2	TRBJ2-7	TGTGCCAGCAGCGGCCAGGGCTTAACCTACGAGCAGTACTTC	CASSGQGLTYEQYF
NA	TRBD2	TRBV3-1/TRBV3-2	TRBJ2-7	TGTGCCAGCAGTAGGACTAGCGGCAACTACGAGCAGTACTTC	CASSRTSGNYEQYF
NA	NA	TRBV19	TRBJ1-6	TGTGCCAGTAGTGACGGCTGGAGGGCGTCGTCACCCCTCCACTTT	CASSDGWRASSPLHF
NA	NA	TRBV12-3/TRBV12-4	TRBJ1-4	TGTGCCAGCAAAACCACTGGTGGAAAACTGTTTTTT	CASKTTGGKLFF